The rows below give T cell receptor beta chains drawn from one sample of a study of cytomegalovirus exposure and HLA in healthy donors. Repertoires were generated with immunoSEQ multiplex PCR, while TCRdb's copy carries only in-frame clones and drops some. Of some 140,000 clones listed, around 70% are singletons. The sequencing sample was made of PBMCs. Source of these receptors: a man aged 25 to 40 in good health and CMV-seronegative. CDR3s include the opening cysteine and the closing phenylalanine or tryptophan. Fields, in order: J gene, V gene, clone size, CDR3 length, CDR3 protein. Expanded clones get a size class; other rows say once, few or many, or leave the size out.

J gene: TRBJ1-1; V gene: TRBV4-1; clone size: NA; CDR3 length: 14; CDR3 protein: CASSYAIRDTEAFF
J gene: TRBJ1-5; V gene: TRBV6-1; clone size: many; CDR3 length: 14; CDR3 protein: CASDRLGANQPQHF
J gene: TRBJ1-1; V gene: TRBV29-1; clone size: NA; CDR3 length: 12; CDR3 protein: CSVWTDSMGAFF
J gene: TRBJ1-6; V gene: TRBV6-1; clone size: NA; CDR3 length: 14; CDR3 protein: CASTVGTVYSPLHF
J gene: TRBJ2-7; V gene: TRBV6-6; clone size: NA; CDR3 length: 15; CDR3 protein: CASSYSTDPAYEQYF
J gene: TRBJ2-1; V gene: TRBV6-5; clone size: NA; CDR3 length: 16; CDR3 protein: CASSYSGEGSYNEQFF
J gene: TRBJ1-2; V gene: TRBV5-1; clone size: NA; CDR3 length: 13; CDR3 protein: CASSSSGDYGYTF
J gene: TRBJ2-1; V gene: TRBV4-1; clone size: NA; CDR3 length: 18; CDR3 protein: CASSPSSGRLPTYNEQFF
J gene: TRBJ2-2; V gene: TRBV15; clone size: NA; CDR3 length: 15; CDR3 protein: CATSSHGQTTGELFF
J gene: TRBJ2-7; V gene: TRBV18; clone size: NA; CDR3 length: 13; CDR3 protein: CASSPDRTYEQYF
J gene: TRBJ1-5; V gene: TRBV28; clone size: NA; CDR3 length: 14; CDR3 protein: CASSSPGGGGPQHF
J gene: TRBJ1-4; V gene: TRBV27; clone size: NA; CDR3 length: 16; CDR3 protein: CASSSSGGEVWEKLFF
J gene: TRBJ2-1; V gene: TRBV7-3; clone size: NA; CDR3 length: 12; CDR3 protein: CASSPNSGGQFF
J gene: TRBJ1-4; V gene: TRBV30; clone size: NA; CDR3 length: 12; CDR3 protein: CAWSGQNEKLFF
J gene: TRBJ2-3; V gene: TRBV18; clone size: few; CDR3 length: 17; CDR3 protein: CASSLRLAGEWGDTQYF
J gene: TRBJ1-4; V gene: TRBV6-5; clone size: NA; CDR3 length: 14; CDR3 protein: CASSYSSLSEKLFF
J gene: TRBJ2-7; V gene: TRBV10-1; clone size: NA; CDR3 length: 11; CDR3 protein: CASSDRGEQYF
J gene: TRBJ2-1; V gene: TRBV5-6; clone size: few; CDR3 length: 15; CDR3 protein: CASSLLGRGIDEQFF
J gene: TRBJ2-5; V gene: TRBV30; clone size: NA; CDR3 length: 12; CDR3 protein: CGAQGDQETQYF
J gene: TRBJ1-6; V gene: TRBV28; clone size: NA; CDR3 length: 12; CDR3 protein: CASQVRDSPLHF
J gene: TRBJ1-2; V gene: TRBV29-1; clone size: NA; CDR3 length: 16; CDR3 protein: CSARTYYRDFPLGYTF
J gene: TRBJ2-7; V gene: TRBV2; clone size: NA; CDR3 length: 14; CDR3 protein: CASCREGGTYEQYF
J gene: TRBJ2-1; V gene: TRBV19; clone size: NA; CDR3 length: 13; CDR3 protein: CASSASRDREQFF
J gene: TRBJ1-1; V gene: TRBV9; clone size: NA; CDR3 length: 14; CDR3 protein: CASSVFSSNTEAFF
J gene: TRBJ2-5; V gene: TRBV7-2; clone size: few; CDR3 length: 15; CDR3 protein: CASSSDGGDVETQYF
J gene: TRBJ2-2; V gene: TRBV6-5; clone size: NA; CDR3 length: 16; CDR3 protein: CASSYSGTGITGELFF
J gene: TRBJ2-7; V gene: TRBV4-3; clone size: NA; CDR3 length: 16; CDR3 protein: CASSQDPGGSSYEQYF
J gene: TRBJ2-6; V gene: TRBV7-8; clone size: NA; CDR3 length: 17; CDR3 protein: CASSLAHSVSGANVLTF
J gene: TRBJ2-5; V gene: TRBV4-2; clone size: NA; CDR3 length: 16; CDR3 protein: CASSVLRGASQETQYF
J gene: TRBJ2-1; V gene: TRBV27; clone size: NA; CDR3 length: 14; CDR3 protein: CASSSPRTGNEQFF
J gene: TRBJ1-2; V gene: TRBV6-7; clone size: few; CDR3 length: 12; CDR3 protein: CASSSSNYGYTF
J gene: TRBJ1-2; V gene: TRBV7-9; clone size: few; CDR3 length: 13; CDR3 protein: CASSVGQGISYTF
J gene: TRBJ2-3; V gene: TRBV28; clone size: NA; CDR3 length: 15; CDR3 protein: CASTTSGTDSDTQYF
J gene: TRBJ2-7; V gene: TRBV5-4; clone size: few; CDR3 length: 16; CDR3 protein: CASSPNRGSVAYEQYF
J gene: TRBJ1-3; V gene: TRBV7-8; clone size: NA; CDR3 length: 16; CDR3 protein: CASSLAGGGAGNTIYF